Following are 27 T cell receptor beta chains from one sample sequenced in a study of beta chain features in type 1 diabetes. The study, taken as a whole, reports: Shorter TCRB CDR3s, moderately but significantly so, were found in Type 1 diabetes patients in all four CD4+ subsets.

Isolated RNA was reverse transcribed in full, so expressed TCRB transcripts were sequenced. TCRdb keeps only in-frame clones here, not all; method: immunoSEQ multiplex PCR. There are some 240,000 clones in the sample; under 20% occur only once, and about 0.078% lies in the top ten. These TCRs' antigens remain unknown. Specimen: naive CD4+ T cells from blood. The origin of the receptors is a young man with type 1 diabetes.

This clone was counted between two and nine times. This chain links TRBV7-9 with TRBJ2-1; 9 nucleotides line up with TRBD2. V trimming: 4 bases; J trimming: 9 bases; junction bases outside the gene matches: 7. CDR3 length: 14 residues. In germline, CDR1 is SEHNR, CDR2 FQNEAQ (reference sequence). CDR3 in DNA: TGTGCCAGCAGCTCTGGGACTAGCTATAGTGAGCAGTTCTTC. As protein: CASSSGTSYSEQFF.

The CDR3 spells CASSYEGSVYTGELFF. CDR3 nucleotides: TGTGCCAGCAGTTACGAGGGGTCCGTCTACACCGGGGAGCTGTTTTTT. The V gene is TRBV27, the J gene TRBJ2-2; D assignment may be TRBD1 or TRBD2 (5 bases each). The germline V gene has CDR1 MNHEY and CDR2 SMNVEV (reference sequence). Trimming took 4 bases from V and 3 from J, leaving 15 bases between them. The CDR3 covers 16 residues.

This chain connects TRBV30 to TRBJ2-3, with 8 positions matching TRBD1. This CDR3 is 13 amino acids long. The germline CDR1 and CDR2 sequences are GTSNPN and SVGIG (reference sequence). V gave up 4 bases and J gave up 1 base; unmatched junction bases: 1. CDR3 sequence (DNA): TGTGCCTGGACACAGGGGGGCACAGATACGCAGTATTTT. Encoded protein: CAWTQGGTDTQYF.

V and J are TRBV7-2 and TRBJ2-3, with D possibly matching TRBD2 (6 bases). Trimming pared 4 bases from V and 0 bases from J, leaving 8 bases between. The CDR3 loop spans 14 amino acids. Per the germline V gene, CDR1 is SGHTA and CDR2 is FQGNSA. CDR3 protein: CASSSGTSTDTQYF. Written as DNA, the CDR3 is TGTGCCAGCAGCTCCGGGACTAGCACAGATACGCAGTATTTT. Complete variable domain (other parts from reference TRBV7-2 and TRBJ2-3): GAGVSQSPSNKVTEKGKDVELRCDPISGHTALYWYRQSLGQGLEFLIYFQGNSAPDKSGLPSDRFSAERTGGSVSTLTIQRTQQEDSAVYLCASSSGTSTDTQYFGPGTRLTVL.

This clone was observed a few times. The chain carries TRBV30 and TRBJ2-5; 8 nucleotides match TRBD2. This CDR3 comprises 16 residues. CDR1 GTSNPN and CDR2 SVGIG come from the germline V gene (reference sequence). Trimming removed 3 bases from V and 5 bases from J; junction bases left unmatched: 14. This CDR3 reads CAWRARGGQVVETQYF. The CDR3 nucleotides are TGTGCCTGGAGGGCCCGCGGGGGGCAAGTGGTGGAGACCCAGTACTTC.

This clone was counted between two and nine times. The rearrangement uses TRBV29-1 and TRBJ2-7; TRBD1 agrees at 8 bases. There are 12 residues in the CDR3. V lost 3 bases, J lost 9 bases, and 7 bases stayed unmatched. Germline CDR1 SQVTM, CDR2 ANQGSEA. The CDR3 nucleotides read TGCAGCGTTGAGACAGGGGACCGTGGGCAGTACTTC. Protein: CSVETGDRGQYF.

This clone was picked up a small number of times. The chain carries TRBV27 and TRBJ2-5; D perhaps matches TRBD1 (5 bases). V lost 3 bases, J lost 5 bases, and 13 bases lay in between. CDR3 length equals 14 residues. Germline values: CDR1 MNHEY, CDR2 SMNVEV (reference sequence). CDR3 in DNA: TGTGCCAGCAGTTTCGCAGGGAAGGTTGAGACCCAGTACTTC. Residues: CASSFAGKVETQYF.

In its sample, this clone was seen a few times. This rearrangement joins TRBV5-4 to TRBJ2-2; no clear D. V was cut by 5 bases and J by 6 bases, with 11 bases left in between. The CDR3 runs to 13 residues. Germline values: CDR1 SGHNT, CDR2 YYREEE (reference sequence). The DNA for the CDR3 is TGTGCCAGCAGAGGGATGGTGGCCGGGGAGCTGTTTTTT. This gives the protein CASRGMVAGELFF.

This clone was found a few times. The same CDR3 is also encoded by other DNA sequences in this sample. The CDR3 bases are TGTGCCAGCAGCCAAGTCTGGACTAGCGGGAACAATGAGCAGTTCTTC. This translates into CASSQVWTSGNNEQFF. The chain employs TRBV14 and TRBJ2-1, with 12 positions matching TRBD2. J lost 5 bases, V lost 1 base, and 3 bases had no gene match. The CDR3 is 16 residues long. CDR1 SGHDN and CDR2 FVKESK come from the germline V gene.

This rearrangement joins TRBV9 to TRBJ2-3; 8 bases are a match to TRBD2. V shed 1 base, J shed 6 bases, and the junction held 7 bases outside the gene matches. CDR3 length: 15 amino acids. Germline assignment: CDR1 SGDLS and CDR2 YYNGEE. CDR3 in DNA: TGTGCCAGCAGCGTACTCAGCGGGAGTATGGATACGCAGTATTTT. It yields the protein CASSVLSGSMDTQYF.

V usage is TRBV7-2 and J usage is TRBJ2-7, with 11 bases matching TRBD2. This CDR3 is built from 15 residues. V lost 2 bases, J lost 3 bases, and 3 bases stayed unmatched. Germline loops: CDR1 SGHTA, CDR2 FQGNSA. CDR3 nucleotides: TGTGCCAGCAGCTTAACTAGCGGGAGCTACTACGAGCAGTACTTC. Encoded protein: CASSLTSGSYYEQYF.

This clone was seen only a few times. The chain combines TRBV29-1 with TRBJ1-1; D unclear. Germline-derived CDR1 and CDR2 are SQVTM and ANQGSEA. This CDR3 contains 11 residues. With 4 bases removed from V and 5 bases from J, the gap between germline ends came to 8 bases. Here the CDR3 reads CSVVGGTEAFF. CDR3 sequence (DNA): TGCAGCGTTGTAGGTGGGACTGAAGCTTTCTTT.

The chain is built from TRBV5-4 and TRBJ2-1; D call uncertain. Per germline, CDR1 SGHNT and CDR2 YYREEE (reference sequence). The CDR3 has 12 amino acids. Trimming removed 7 bases at V and 5 bases at J, with 10 bases between. The CDR3 region is CASGLLNNEQFF. CDR3 DNA sequence: TGTGCCAGCGGATTACTTAACAATGAGCAGTTCTTC.

Only a few counts were recorded for this clone. The chain couples TRBV15 to TRBJ2-1; D ambiguous. Germline CDR1 reads LNHNV; CDR2 reads YYDKDF (reference sequence). The CDR3 extends over 16 amino acids. The V gene lost 0 bases and the J gene lost 6 bases, with 15 bases spanning the gap. CDR3 amino acids: CATSRDLSIVGNEQFF. The DNA of the CDR3 is TGTGCCACCAGCAGAGATCTAAGCATTGTCGGCAATGAGCAGTTCTTC.

This chain uses TRBV6-1 with TRBJ2-1; D is perhaps TRBD2 (5 bases). The CDR3 has 15 residues. V dropped 4 bases and J dropped 3 bases, with 13 bases sitting between them. CDR1 and CDR2 (germline): MNHNS, SASEGT. The CDR3 region is CASSADVAGYNEQFF. In DNA, the CDR3 is TGTGCCAGCAGTGCCGACGTTGCGGGCTACAATGAGCAGTTCTTC.

This clone showed up just a few times. The CDR3 coding sequence is TGTGCCAGCAGGGACAGGGGAGCTGGAAACATTCAGTACTTC. This sequence encodes CASRDRGAGNIQYF. The chain links TRBV2 to TRBJ2-4, with 9 nucleotides matching TRBD1. This CDR3 spans 14 amino acids. Germline CDR1 SNHLY, CDR2 FYNNEI. J lost 6 bases, V lost 6 bases, and 6 bases had no gene match. Combining the CDR3 with reference TRBV2 and TRBJ2-4 gives the whole variable domain EPEVTQTPSHQVTQMGQEVILRCVPISNHLYFYWYRQILGQKVEFLVSFYNNEISEKSEIFDDQFSVERPDGSNFTLKIRSTKLEDSAMYFCASRDRGAGNIQYFGAGTRLSVL.

This clone has more than one count but fewer than ten. The J gene is TRBJ1-5, the V gene TRBV29-1, with 9 bases lining up with TRBD1. CDR3 length: 14 residues. The germline gives CDR1 SQVTM, CDR2 ANQGSEA. Losses at the gene ends were 6 bases for V and 5 bases for J; bases not matched to a gene: 8. The CDR3 sequence: CSVKRQGVDQPQHF. The DNA for the CDR3 is TGCAGCGTGAAACGACAGGGGGTAGATCAGCCCCAGCATTTT.

This chain connects TRBV7-2 to TRBJ2-1; tentative D call: TRBD2 (5 bases). Trimming stripped 0 bases from V and 6 bases from J, with 9 bases between. Per germline, CDR1 SGHTA and CDR2 FQGNSA. The CDR3 has 14 residues. The CDR3 spells CASSLASGPNEQFF. In nucleotides, the CDR3 is TGTGCCAGCAGCTTAGCGAGCGGCCCCAATGAGCAGTTCTTC.

CDR3 sequence reads: CASIGVMNTEAFF. Written as DNA, the CDR3 is TGTGCCAGCATAGGGGTCATGAACACTGAAGCTTTCTTT. The chain has TRBV25-1 and TRBJ1-1, with D possibly being TRBD1 (5 bases). V lost 7 bases, J lost 0 bases, and 9 bases lay in between. Germline V gene data show CDR1 as MGHDK and CDR2 as SYGVNS. The CDR3 sequence is 13 residues long.

This clone was seen only a few times. The sample has other DNA sequences that encode this CDR3 too. The V gene is TRBV6-5, the J gene TRBJ2-1; D may correspond to TRBD1 or TRBD2 (5 bases each). The CDR3 covers 14 residues. Germline values: CDR1 MNHEY, CDR2 SVGAGI. V was cut by 8 bases and J by 2 bases, with 13 bases left in between. As DNA, the CDR3 is TGTGCCAGCCGAGGGCAGGGAGCCTACAATGAGCAGTTCTTC. Residues: CASRGQGAYNEQFF.

In this sample, this clone turned up a few times. The chain links TRBV10-3 to TRBJ2-5; 7 bases match TRBD1. The germline V gene encodes CDR1 ENHRY and CDR2 SYGVKD. V lost 3 bases and J lost 2; bases outside the gene matches: 6. This CDR3 has 15 residues. The CDR3 spells CAISEDRVGQETQYF. CDR3 nucleotide sequence: TGTGCCATCAGTGAAGACAGGGTGGGGCAAGAGACCCAGTACTTC.

The V gene is TRBV2, the J gene TRBJ2-1; 13 bases agree with TRBD2. CDR1 SNHLY and CDR2 FYNNEI come from the germline V gene. With V trimmed by 5 bases and J by 9 bases, 4 bases remained unmatched. The CDR3 totals 14 residues. The CDR3 bases are TGTGCCAGCAGTAAGGGACTAGCGGGAAGTGAGCAGTTCTTC. This sequence encodes CASSKGLAGSEQFF.

The chain joins TRBV18 to TRBJ1-2, with D possibly TRBD1 on 5 matching bases. In germline, CDR1 is KGHSH, CDR2 LQKENI. V lost 6 bases, J lost 4 bases, and 15 bases lay in between. The CDR3 consists of 14 residues. The CDR3: CASSPGQPSYGYTF. The CDR3 nucleotides are TGTGCCAGCTCCCCCGGACAACCCTCCTATGGCTACACCTTC.

The chain links TRBV20-1 to TRBJ1-2; D unclear. Germline values: CDR1 DFQATT, CDR2 SNEGSKA (reference sequence). The CDR3 runs 11 residues. V lost 5 bases and J lost 3, with 7 bases in between. As DNA, the CDR3 is TGCAGTGCTCCCCCGGACTATGGCTACACCTTC. The encoded protein is CSAPPDYGYTF.

This clone showed up just a few times. This chain connects TRBV25-1 to TRBJ2-5, with 8 bases fitting TRBD1. This CDR3 spans 15 amino acids. Trimming removed 4 bases from V and 1 base from J; junction bases left unmatched: 5. Germline V gene sequence: CDR1 MGHDK, CDR2 SYGVNS. The CDR3 DNA is TGTGCCAGCAGTGCGGACAGGGAACCCCAAGAGACCCAGTACTTC. Translating gives CASSADREPQETQYF.

V gene TRBV18 combines with J gene TRBJ2-5, with D hard to call. The V gene lost 4 bases and the J gene lost 2 bases, with 8 bases spanning the gap. This CDR3 contains 13 residues. The V gene's germline CDR1 is KGHSH and CDR2 LQKENI. The CDR3 DNA sequence: TGTGCCAGCTCACGCGCCGAACAAGAGACCCAGTACTTC. Its translation: CASSRAEQETQYF.

The sample holds a few counts of this clone. The rearrangement joins TRBV18 to TRBJ2-2; no firm D call. CDR1 KGHSH and CDR2 LQKENI come from the germline V gene. Trimming cost V 3 bases and J 2 bases, with 10 bases left between them. The length of the CDR3 is 15 residues. The CDR3 region is CASSPTEINTGELFF. CDR3 coding DNA: TGTGCCAGCTCACCCACAGAGATTAACACCGGGGAGCTGTTTTTT. Full variable domain (remainder filled in from reference TRBV18 and TRBJ2-2): NAGVMQNPRHLVRRRGQEARLRCSPMKGHSHVYWYRQLPEEGLKFMVYLQKENIIDESGMPKERFSAEFPKEGPSILRIQQVVRGDSAAYFCASSPTEINTGELFFGEGSRLTVL.